This note documents a single T cell receptor beta chain sequence. Data came from immunoSEQ multiplex PCR; TCRdb stores just in-frame clones and leaves some out. This sample has about 75,000 clones; 91% occur once, and the top ten carry 0.35% to 0.45%. This sample was included in a study of technical replicates of blood from a few donors. CDR1 and CDR2 (germline): SEHNR, FQNEAQ (reference sequence). The V and J ends lost 4 bases and 8 bases respectively, with 15 bases between them. The CDR3 extends over 14 amino acids. Sequenced input: T cells isolated from PBMCs. This chain joins TRBV7-9 and TRBJ2-1; the D gene is possibly TRBD1 (6 bases). This receptor was identified in a human donor in good health. Some clones in this sample may be carry-over from other donors' samples. This CDR3 is CASSSGGRGDEQFF. In DNA, the CDR3 is TGTGCCAGCAGCTCCGGTGGCAGGGGTGATGAGCAGTTCTTC.